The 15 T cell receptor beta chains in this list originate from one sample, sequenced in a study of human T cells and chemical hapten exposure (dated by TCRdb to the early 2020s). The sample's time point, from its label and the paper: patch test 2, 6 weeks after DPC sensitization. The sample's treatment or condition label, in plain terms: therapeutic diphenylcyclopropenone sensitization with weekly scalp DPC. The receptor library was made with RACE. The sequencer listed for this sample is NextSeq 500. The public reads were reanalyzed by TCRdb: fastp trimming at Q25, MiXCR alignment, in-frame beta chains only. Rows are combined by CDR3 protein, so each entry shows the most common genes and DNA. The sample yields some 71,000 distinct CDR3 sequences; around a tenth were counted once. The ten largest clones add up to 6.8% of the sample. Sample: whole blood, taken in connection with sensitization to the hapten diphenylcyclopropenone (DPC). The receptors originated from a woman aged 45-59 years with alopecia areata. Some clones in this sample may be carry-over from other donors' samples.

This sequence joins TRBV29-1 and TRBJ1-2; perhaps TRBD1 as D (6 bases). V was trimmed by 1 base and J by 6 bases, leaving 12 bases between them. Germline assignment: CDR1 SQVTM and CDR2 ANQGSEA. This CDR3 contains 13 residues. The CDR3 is CSVEVFRGDGYTF. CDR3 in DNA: TGCAGCGTTGAAGTCTTCAGGGGTGATGGCTACACCTTC.

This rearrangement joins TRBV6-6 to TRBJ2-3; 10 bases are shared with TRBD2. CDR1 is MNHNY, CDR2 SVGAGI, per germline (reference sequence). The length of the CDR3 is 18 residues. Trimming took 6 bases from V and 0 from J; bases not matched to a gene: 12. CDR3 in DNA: TGTGCCAGCAGACCTCTAGACAGCGGGAGGGCTAGCACAGATACGCAGTATTTT. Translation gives CASRPLDSGRASTDTQYF.

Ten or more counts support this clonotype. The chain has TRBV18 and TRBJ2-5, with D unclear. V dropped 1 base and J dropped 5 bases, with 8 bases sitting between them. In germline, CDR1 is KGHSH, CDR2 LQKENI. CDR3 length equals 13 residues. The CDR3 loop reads CASSPRVSETQYF. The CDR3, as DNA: TGTGCCAGCTCACCACGGGTGTCTGAGACCCAGTACTTC.

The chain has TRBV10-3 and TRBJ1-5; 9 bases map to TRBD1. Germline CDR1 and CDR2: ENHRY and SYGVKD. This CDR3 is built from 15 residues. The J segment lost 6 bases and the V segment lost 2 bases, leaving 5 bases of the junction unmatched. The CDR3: CAISEGTGQAQPQHF. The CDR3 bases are TGTGCCATCAGTGAGGGGACAGGGCAAGCTCAGCCCCAGCATTTT.

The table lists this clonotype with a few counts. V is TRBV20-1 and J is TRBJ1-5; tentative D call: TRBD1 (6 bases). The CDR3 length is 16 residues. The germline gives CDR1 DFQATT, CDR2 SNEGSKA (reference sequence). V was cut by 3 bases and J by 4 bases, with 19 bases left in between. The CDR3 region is CSASRLQGVGNQPQHF. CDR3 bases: TGCAGTGCTAGCCGCCTACAGGGCGTAGGTAATCAGCCCCAGCATTTT.

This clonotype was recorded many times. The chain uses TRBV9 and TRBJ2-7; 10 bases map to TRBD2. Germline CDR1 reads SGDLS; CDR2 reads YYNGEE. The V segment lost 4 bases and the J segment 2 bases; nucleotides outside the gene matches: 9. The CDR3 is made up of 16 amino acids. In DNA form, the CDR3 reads TGTGCCAGCAGCCGGGACCTACTAGCGGGACCCTACGAGCAGTACTTC. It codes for CASSRDLLAGPYEQYF.

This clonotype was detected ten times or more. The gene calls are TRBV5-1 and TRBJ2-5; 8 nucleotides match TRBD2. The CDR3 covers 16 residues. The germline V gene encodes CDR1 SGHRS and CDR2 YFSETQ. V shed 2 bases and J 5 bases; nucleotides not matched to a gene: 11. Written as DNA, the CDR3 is TGCGCCAGCAGCTTTGGAGCGGGAGATCATAGGGAGACCCAGTACTTC. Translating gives CASSFGAGDHRETQYF.

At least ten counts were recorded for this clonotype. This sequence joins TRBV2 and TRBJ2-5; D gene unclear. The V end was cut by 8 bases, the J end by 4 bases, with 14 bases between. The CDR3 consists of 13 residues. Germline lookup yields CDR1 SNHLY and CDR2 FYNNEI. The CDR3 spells CASARRLPETQYF. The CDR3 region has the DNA TGTGCCAGCGCACGGCGGCTACCAGAGACCCAGTACTTC.

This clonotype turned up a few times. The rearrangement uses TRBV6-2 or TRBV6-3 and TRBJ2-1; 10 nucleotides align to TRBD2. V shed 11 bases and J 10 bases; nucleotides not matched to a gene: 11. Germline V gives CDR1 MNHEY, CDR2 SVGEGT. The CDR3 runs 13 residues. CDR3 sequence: CARSGLALGEQFF. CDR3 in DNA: TGTGCCCGTTCGGGACTAGCGCTTGGGGAGCAGTTCTTC.

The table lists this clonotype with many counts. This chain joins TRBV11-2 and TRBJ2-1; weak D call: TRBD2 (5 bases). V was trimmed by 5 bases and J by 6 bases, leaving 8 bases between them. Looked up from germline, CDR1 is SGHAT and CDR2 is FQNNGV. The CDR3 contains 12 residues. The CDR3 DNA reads TGTGCCAGCAGCAGGACTCGCAATGAGCAGTTCTTC. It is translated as CASSRTRNEQFF.

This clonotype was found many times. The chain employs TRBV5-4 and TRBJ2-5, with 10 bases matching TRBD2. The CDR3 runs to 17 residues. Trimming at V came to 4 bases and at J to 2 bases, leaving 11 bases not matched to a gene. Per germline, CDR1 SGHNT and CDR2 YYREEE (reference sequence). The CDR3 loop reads CASSRGPLAGGQETQYF. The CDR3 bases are TGTGCCAGCAGCCGGGGGCCCTTAGCGGGAGGACAAGAGACCCAGTACTTC.

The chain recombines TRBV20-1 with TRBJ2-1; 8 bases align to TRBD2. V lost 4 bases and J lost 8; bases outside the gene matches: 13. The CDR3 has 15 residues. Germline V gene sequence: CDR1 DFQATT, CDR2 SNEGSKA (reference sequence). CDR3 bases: TGCAGTGCTACCCTGCCGGCGGGAGGCCCCCATGAGCAGTTCTTC. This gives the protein CSATLPAGGPHEQFF.

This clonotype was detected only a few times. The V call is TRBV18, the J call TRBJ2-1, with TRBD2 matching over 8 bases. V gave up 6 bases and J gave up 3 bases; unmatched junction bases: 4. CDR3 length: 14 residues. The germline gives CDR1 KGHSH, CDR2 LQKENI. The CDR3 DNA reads TGTGCCAGCTCCGTACTAGCGGACTACAATGAGCAGTTCTTC. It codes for CASSVLADYNEQFF.

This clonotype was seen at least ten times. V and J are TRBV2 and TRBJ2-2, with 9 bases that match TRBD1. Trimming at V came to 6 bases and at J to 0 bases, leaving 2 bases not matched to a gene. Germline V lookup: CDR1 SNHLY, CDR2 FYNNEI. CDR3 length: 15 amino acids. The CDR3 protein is CASSRDRANTGELFF. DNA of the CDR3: TGTGCCAGCAGCCGGGACAGGGCGAACACCGGGGAGCTGTTTTTT.

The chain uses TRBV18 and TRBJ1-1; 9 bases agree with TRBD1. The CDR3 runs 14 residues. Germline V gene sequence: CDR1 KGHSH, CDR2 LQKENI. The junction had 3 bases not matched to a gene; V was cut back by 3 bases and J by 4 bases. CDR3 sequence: CASSPQTGGTEAFF. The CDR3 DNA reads TGTGCCAGCTCACCCCAGACAGGGGGCACTGAAGCTTTCTTT.